This T cell receptor (beta chain) was recorded in a study of cytotoxic CD8 clonotypes in ibrutinib-treated CLL. Study-wide findings and caveats: Under therapy, public clonotypes either contracted or stayed stable, and they were uncommon.

Comment on this clone: What it binds is unknown.

V dropped 2 bases and J dropped 6 bases, with 11 bases sitting between them. CDR1 SGHVS and CDR2 FNYEAQ come from the germline V gene. This CDR3 is built from 13 residues. The sequencing depth, 1 in 200,000 to 1 in 1 million T cells, was the target. The assay was immunoSEQ multiplex PCR, and TCRdb's table has in-frame clones only and misses some. The table lists some 310,000 clones, 70% to 80% of them singletons. The chain couples TRBV7-6 to TRBJ2-7; the D gene is possibly TRBD2 (6 bases). Sequencing was performed on PBMCs, taken before ibrutinib treatment. The source of this sequence is a human donor with chronic lymphocytic leukemia. The CDR3, as DNA: TGTGCCAGCAGCTTACTGCAGGGAGGCGAGCAGTACTTC. Residues: CASSLLQGGEQYF.